Below, 7 T cell receptor beta chains from the same sample are listed, as sequenced in a study of shared clonotypes between healthy human individuals. Measured with immunoSEQ multiplex PCR; TCRdb has only the in-frame clones, and not every one. This repertoire shows 2.5 million or so clones, around 94% found once; its top ten account for roughly 0.15%. Material: naive CD4+ T cells sorted from blood. Regarding subset: CD45RA+ positively selected. These receptors originate from a young man in good health.

This clone was observed a few times. The chain employs TRBV5-5 and TRBJ1-2, with D perhaps TRBD1 (5 bases). Germline CDR1 and CDR2: SGHKS and YYEKEE (reference sequence). The CDR3 totals 12 residues. Trimming took off 3 bases at V and 7 bases at J, with 10 bases between the two ends. CDR3 sequence reads: CASSWDGSGYTF. The CDR3 DNA sequence: TGTGCCAGCAGCTGGGACGGCTCTGGCTACACCTTC.

V gene TRBV6-1 combines with J gene TRBJ1-4; the D is unclear. The CDR3 spans 13 residues. V lost 5 bases, J lost 8 bases, and 12 bases lay in between. Germline loops: CDR1 MNHNS, CDR2 SASEGT. The CDR3 bases are TGTGCCAGCAGTTCAGAAAGGACGGAAAAACTGTTTTTT. It is translated as CASSSERTEKLFF.

This clone was seen a single time. The V gene is TRBV19, the J gene TRBJ1-2, with TRBD1 as a possible D gene (5 bases). The CDR3 runs to 16 residues. Germline V gene sequence: CDR1 LNHDA, CDR2 SQIVND (reference sequence). Trimming removed 0 bases from V and 7 bases from J, with 18 bases in between. The CDR3 here is CASSIDLGRGRSGYTF. The DNA of the CDR3 is TGTGCCAGTAGTATAGATCTAGGGAGGGGCCGGAGTGGCTACACCTTC. Drawing the rest from reference TRBV19 and TRBJ1-2, the complete variable domain is DGGITQSPKYLFRKEGQNVTLSCEQNLNHDAMYWYRQDPGQGLRLIYYSQIVNDFQKGDIAEGYSVSREKKESFPLTVTSAQKNPTAFYLCASSIDLGRGRSGYTFGSGTRLTVV.

This rearrangement joins TRBV14 to TRBJ1-3, with D hard to call. The ends were cut back, 1 base at V and 3 bases at J, with 4 bases in the middle. Germline values: CDR1 SGHDN, CDR2 FVKESK. The CDR3 loop spans 13 amino acids. The CDR3 region is CASSQVRGNTIYF. The CDR3 DNA follows: TGTGCCAGCAGCCAAGTGCGTGGAAACACCATATATTTT.

The chain employs TRBV6-1 and TRBJ2-7; possible D gene TRBD1, 6 bases. This CDR3 is 14 amino acids long. V was clipped by 2 bases and J by 2 bases, with 10 bases between them. Germline assignment: CDR1 MNHNS and CDR2 SASEGT. This CDR3 is CASSEWTETYEQYF. In DNA, the CDR3 is TGTGCCAGCAGTGAATGGACAGAGACCTACGAGCAGTACTTC.

The gene calls are TRBV30 and TRBJ1-6; D not certain. Germline values: CDR1 GTSNPN, CDR2 SVGIG (reference sequence). This CDR3 contains 15 residues. Between the trimmed V and J ends, which lost 2 bases and 0 bases, there was a span of 8 bases. CDR3 sequence (DNA): TGTGCCTGGAGTTCCGCGGGCTCCTATAATTCACCCCTCCACTTT. Amino acid sequence: CAWSSAGSYNSPLHF.

The V call is TRBV6-1, the J call TRBJ1-5, with 10 nucleotides matching TRBD1. The CDR3 is made up of 13 amino acids. The J segment lost 5 bases and the V segment lost 6 bases, leaving 1 base of the junction unmatched. Germline CDR1 MNHNS, CDR2 SASEGT. The CDR3 DNA sequence: TGTGCCAGCAGGGGGACAGGGGATCAGCCCCAGCATTTT. This gives the protein CASRGTGDQPQHF.